This T cell receptor (beta chain) was sequenced for a study of STAT5B mutations in CD4+ large granular lymphocyte leukemia. Broader study findings: CD4-sorted patient repertoires seemed more clonal than healthy CD4+ repertoires. No patients shared main leukemic clonotypes, though about 25% appeared at low frequency elsewhere. TRBV06-family usage was enriched in top patient clones (8/27) versus controls (2/35).

Regarding this clone: Its specificity is not known.

Per the original methods: Lowest detectable productive clonotype frequency was 2.59 x 10-5. Assay used: immunoSEQ multiplex PCR; TCRdb lists only in-frame clones, some missing. V, J and clone size are taken as reported in that table, and D and trimming were inferred from the DNA itself. Here the sample spans 32,000 or so clones, 70% to 85% being singletons. Trimming stripped 6 bases from V and 8 bases from J, with 11 bases between. This CDR3 region has 13 residues. The germline CDR1 and CDR2 sequences are SEHNR and FQNEAQ (reference sequence). The receptor's source is a human donor in good health. The gene calls are TRBV7-9 and TRBJ1-6; perhaps TRBD1 as D (5 bases). The sample consisted of CD4+ T cells from blood buffy coats. CDR3 DNA sequence: TGTGCCAGCAGTTCAGTAGGGGATTCACCCCTCCACTTT. This codes for CASSSVGDSPLHF.